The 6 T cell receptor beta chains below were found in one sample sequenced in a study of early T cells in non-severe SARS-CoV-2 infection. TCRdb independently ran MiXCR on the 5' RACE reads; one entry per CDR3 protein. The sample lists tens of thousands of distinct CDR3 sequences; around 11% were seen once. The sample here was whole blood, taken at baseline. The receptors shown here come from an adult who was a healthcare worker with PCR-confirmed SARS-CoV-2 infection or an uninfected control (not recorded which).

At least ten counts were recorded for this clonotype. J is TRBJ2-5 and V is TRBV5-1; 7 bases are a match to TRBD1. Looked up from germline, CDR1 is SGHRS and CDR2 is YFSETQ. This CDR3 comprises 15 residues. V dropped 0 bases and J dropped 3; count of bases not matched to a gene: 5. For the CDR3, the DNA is TGCGCCAGCAGCTTGGCAGGGACAGAAAAAGAGACCCAGTACTTC. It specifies CASSLAGTEKETQYF.

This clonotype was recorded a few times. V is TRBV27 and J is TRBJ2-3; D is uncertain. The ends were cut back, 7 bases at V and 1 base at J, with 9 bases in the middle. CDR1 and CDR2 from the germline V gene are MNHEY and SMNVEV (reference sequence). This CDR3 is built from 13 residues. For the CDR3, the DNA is TGTGCCAGCAATTATGCCGGCACAGATACGCAGTATTTT. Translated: CASNYAGTDTQYF.

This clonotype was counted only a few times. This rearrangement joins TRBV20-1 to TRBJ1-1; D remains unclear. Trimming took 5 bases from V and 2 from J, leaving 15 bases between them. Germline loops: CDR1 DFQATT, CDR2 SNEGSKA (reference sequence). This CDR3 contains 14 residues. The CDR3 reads CSAPSPATNTEAFF. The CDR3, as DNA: TGCAGTGCTCCCTCTCCGGCAACTAACACTGAAGCTTTCTTT.

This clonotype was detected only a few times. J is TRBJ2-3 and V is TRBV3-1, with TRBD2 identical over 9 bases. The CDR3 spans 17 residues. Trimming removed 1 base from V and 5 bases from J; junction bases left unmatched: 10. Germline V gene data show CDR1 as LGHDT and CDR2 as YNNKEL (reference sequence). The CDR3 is CASSQGGGAGWIDTQYF. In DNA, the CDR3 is TGTGCCAGCAGCCAAGGCGGGGGGGCCGGTTGGATAGATACGCAGTATTTT.

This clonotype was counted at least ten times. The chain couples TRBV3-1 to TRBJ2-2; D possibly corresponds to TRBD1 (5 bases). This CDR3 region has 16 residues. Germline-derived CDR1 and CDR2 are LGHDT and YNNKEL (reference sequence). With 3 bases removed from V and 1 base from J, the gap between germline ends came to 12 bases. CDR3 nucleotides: TGTGCCAGCAGCCACAGTATCCAGGGGAACACCGGGGAGCTGTTTTTT. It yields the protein CASSHSIQGNTGELFF.

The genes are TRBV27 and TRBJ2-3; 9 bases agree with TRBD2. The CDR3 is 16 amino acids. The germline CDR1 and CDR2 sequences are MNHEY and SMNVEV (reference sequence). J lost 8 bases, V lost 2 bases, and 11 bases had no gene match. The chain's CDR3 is CASSLQGGGARSTQYF. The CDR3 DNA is TGTGCCAGCAGTTTACAAGGCGGGGGGGCGAGGAGTACGCAGTATTTT.